One and the same sample provided the 3 T cell receptor beta chains below, sequenced in a study of low-dose radiotherapy and immunotherapy resistance in tumors (dated by TCRdb to between 2021 and 2022). The time point label here, explained by the study, means: after trial treatment. The intended sense of this specimen's treatment or condition label: LDRT plus nivolumab, ipilimumab, low-dose cyclophosphamide and aspirin (RACIN trial). The sequencer was an Illumina HiSeq 2500. To make first-strand cDNA, Superscript III was used along with a set of TRAV- and TRBV-specific primers so that both the TCRalpha and TCRbeta chains were covered. TCRs were amplified for 20 PCR cycles with Phusion, using a constant-region primer paired with the adapter attached to the V primers. In TCRdb, the public reads were trimmed at Q25 with fastp and aligned with MiXCR, with productive beta chains retained. Here each entry gathers all rows of one CDR3 protein and keeps the most common genes and DNA. For this sample the table gives almost 45,000 distinct CDR3 sequences, of which less than 30% were detected only once. The ten most abundant clones make up around a tenth of the sample.

The sample consisted of PBMCs, taken after low-dose radiotherapy plus immunotherapy. Receptors were obtained from a male donor with prostate cancer.

Many counts were recorded for this clonotype. V is TRBV6-2 or TRBV6-3 and J is TRBJ1-1, with 10 nucleotides matching TRBD1. CDR3 size: 19 residues. Germline loops: CDR1 MNHEY, CDR2 SVGEGT. J gave up 0 bases and V 2 bases, and 12 bases lay outside the gene matches. The CDR3 DNA sequence: TGTGCCAGCAGTTACCCCCGCACGACAGGGGGCCGAATGAACACTGAAGCTTTCTTT. This translates into CASSYPRTTGGRMNTEAFF.

This clonotype was seen at least ten times. The V and J genes are TRBV29-1 and TRBJ2-5; 8 positions agree with TRBD2. The CDR3 consists of 17 residues. J gave up 2 bases and V 3 bases, and 14 bases lay outside the gene matches. CDR1 is SQVTM, CDR2 ANQGSEA, per germline. The CDR3 nucleotides are TGCAGCGTTGAGGCAATAAAACCGGGACTAGTTCAAGAGACCCAGTACTTC. This sequence encodes CSVEAIKPGLVQETQYF.

V gene TRBV5-5 combines with J gene TRBJ1-5; 8 nucleotides align to TRBD1. The CDR3 covers 13 residues. The J segment lost 7 bases and the V segment lost 2 bases, leaving 2 bases of the junction unmatched. Germline lookup yields CDR1 SGHKS and CDR2 YYEKEE (reference sequence). The CDR3 loop reads CASSLQGDQPQHF. CDR3 bases: TGTGCCAGCAGCTTACAGGGGGACCAGCCCCAGCATTTT.